Presented here are 19 T cell receptor beta chains from one specimen sequenced in a study of response to subunit inactivated influenza vaccine. TCRdb re-called the RT-PCR reads with MiXCR, one entry per CDR3 protein. Here the sample spans about 650,000 distinct CDR3 sequences, 15% to 19% being singletons. The sample here was PBMCs from blood, taken approximately 13 days after vaccination. These TCRs come from a man in his fifties or sixties who received an inactivated influenza vaccine.

J is TRBJ1-5 and V is TRBV4-2; D may be TRBD1 (6 bases). V was clipped by 0 bases and J by 6 bases, with 12 bases between them. In germline, CDR1 is LGHNA, CDR2 YNFKEQ. This CDR3 contains 15 residues. This CDR3 reads CASSQETGGSQPQHF. The CDR3 region has the DNA TGTGCCAGCAGCCAAGAGACAGGCGGATCTCAGCCCCAGCATTTT.

A few counts support this clonotype. The rearrangement joins TRBV5-1 to TRBJ2-2, with 7 positions matching TRBD2. This CDR3 has 15 amino acids. Trimming at V came to 4 bases and at J to 4 bases, leaving 7 bases not matched to a gene. CDR1 is SGHRS, CDR2 YFSETQ, per germline. In nucleotides, the CDR3 is TGCGCCAGCAGCGAGCGGGGTCTCATCACCGGGGAGCTGTTTTTT. Translation gives CASSERGLITGELFF.

Only a few counts were recorded for this clonotype. The chain carries TRBV20-1 and TRBJ2-1, with 10 positions matching TRBD2. This CDR3 contains 14 residues. Germline V gene lookup returns CDR1 DFQATT and CDR2 SNEGSKA (reference sequence). The CDR3 bases are TGCAGGGCACAAGCGGGAGGGCCGGGGAATGAGCAGTTCTTC. Translating it yields CRAQAGGPGNEQFF.

This clonotype came up many times. The V call is TRBV15, the J call TRBJ1-4; 7 bases match TRBD1. The CDR3 is 15 residues long. Germline-derived CDR1 and CDR2 are LNHNV and YYDKDF (reference sequence). V shed 0 bases, J shed 5 bases, and the junction held 3 bases outside the gene matches. CDR3 sequence (DNA): TGTGCCACCAGCAGAGATAAGGGACAGAATGAAAAACTGTTTTTT. Protein sequence: CATSRDKGQNEKLFF.

This clonotype was seen more than once but under ten times. The chain has TRBV12-3 or TRBV12-4 and TRBJ2-3; no reliable D call. The germline V and J ends were trimmed by 9 bases and 1 base, with 17 bases remaining between them. The CDR3 loop spans 15 amino acids. The CDR3, as DNA: TGTGCCAGTTCCCCTTCTGGCGCCGGCACAGATACGCAGTATTTT. Its protein is CASSPSGAGTDTQYF.

V gene TRBV20-1 combines with J gene TRBJ1-2; unclear D gene. Per germline, CDR1 DFQATT and CDR2 SNEGSKA (reference sequence). V lost 2 bases and J 4 bases, leaving 8 bases between the germline ends. CDR3 length: 12 residues. CDR3 protein: CSARTDSYGYTF. The CDR3, as DNA: TGCAGTGCTAGAACAGATTCCTATGGCTACACCTTC.

This clonotype was counted at least ten times. The chain couples TRBV7-9 to TRBJ1-2; 7 nucleotides align to TRBD1. The CDR3 extends over 13 amino acids. J lost 2 bases, V lost 5 bases, and 2 bases had no gene match. CDR1 is SEHNR, CDR2 FQNEAQ, per germline (reference sequence). In DNA form, the CDR3 reads TGTGCCAGCAGCGCAGGGGGGAACTATGGCTACACCTTC. Its translation is CASSAGGNYGYTF.

V gene TRBV7-2 combines with J gene TRBJ1-5; no definite D call. V was shortened by 1 base and J by 4 bases, with 11 bases between the two germline ends. CDR1 is SGHTA, CDR2 FQGNSA, per germline. This CDR3 has 15 amino acids. The CDR3 sequence is CASSLERARNQPQHF. The CDR3 coding sequence is TGTGCCAGCAGCTTAGAAAGGGCCCGAAATCAGCCCCAGCATTTT. The full variable domain, with the rest looked up from reference TRBV7-2 and TRBJ1-5, is GAGVSQSPSNKVTEKGKDVELRCDPISGHTALYWYRQSLGQGLEFLIYFQGNSAPDKSGLPSDRFSAERTGGSVSTLTIQRTQQEDSAVYLCASSLERARNQPQHFGDGTRLSIL.

This clonotype was seen a handful of times. The V and J genes are TRBV5-1 and TRBJ2-5; TRBD2 agrees at 12 bases. Germline-derived CDR1 and CDR2 are SGHRS and YFSETQ. This CDR3 is 17 amino acids long. Unmatched junction bases numbered 5, after V lost 0 bases and J lost 2 bases. The CDR3 nucleotides are TGCGCCAGCAGCTTGGGACTAGCGGGGGCCCGTCAAGAGACCCAGTACTTC. Protein sequence: CASSLGLAGARQETQYF.

This clonotype has more than one count but fewer than ten. The genes are TRBV12-3 or TRBV12-4 and TRBJ2-4; D gene uncertain. V was pared by 5 bases and J by 0 bases, with 8 bases between. The CDR3 sequence is 14 residues long. DNA of the CDR3: TGTGCCAGCAGTCACAATTTAGCCAAAAACATTCAGTACTTC. This codes for CASSHNLAKNIQYF.

In its sample, this clonotype was seen a few times. The chain employs TRBV12-3 or TRBV12-4 and TRBJ1-5; D is possibly TRBD1 (6 bases). V lost 5 bases to trimming and J lost 4 bases, with 12 bases between them. This CDR3 is 14 amino acids long. The chain's CDR3 is CASSPGAANQPQHF. The CDR3 DNA reads TGTGCCAGCAGTCCGGGGGCAGCGAATCAGCCCCAGCATTTT.

V gene TRBV2 combines with J gene TRBJ1-1; tentatively, D is TRBD1 (6 bases). V was clipped by 1 base and J by 1 base, with 10 bases between them. Germline V lookup: CDR1 SNHLY, CDR2 FYNNEI. The CDR3 has 15 residues. In nucleotides, the CDR3 is TGTGCCAGCAGTGAAGATTGGGGGCAGAACACTGAAGCTTTCTTT. It is translated as CASSEDWGQNTEAFF.

This sequence joins TRBV3-1 and TRBJ2-6; unclear D gene. Per germline, CDR1 LGHDT and CDR2 YNNKEL (reference sequence). CDR3 length: 12 residues. Trimming removed 2 bases from V and 12 bases from J, with 8 bases in between. The CDR3 DNA reads as TGTGCCAGCAGCCAACCTCCGGGCGTCCTGACTTTC. Amino acid sequence: CASSQPPGVLTF.

This clonotype was seen at least ten times. This chain uses TRBV25-1 with TRBJ2-5; no definite D call. Trimming cost V 2 bases and J 5 bases, with 3 bases left between them. This CDR3 spans 11 amino acids. CDR1 is MGHDK, CDR2 SYGVNS, per germline. CDR3 nucleotides: TGTGCCAGCAGTGAAGACGAGACCCAGTACTTC. Protein: CASSEDETQYF. The variable domain in full, completed from reference TRBV25-1 and TRBJ2-5, reads EADIYQTPRYLVIGTGKKITLECSQTMGHDKMYWYQQDPGMELHLIHYSYGVNSTEKGDLSSESTVSRIRTEHFPLTLESARPSHTSQYLCASSEDETQYFGPGTRLLVL.

This clonotype turned up a few times. This chain uses TRBV10-3 with TRBJ2-3; no firm D call. Germline lookup yields CDR1 ENHRY and CDR2 SYGVKD. The ends were cut back, 8 bases at V and 4 bases at J, with 10 bases in the middle. This CDR3 has 12 amino acids. The CDR3 DNA is TGTGCCATCGGGCCCCCAGCAGATACGCAGTATTTT. The encoded protein is CAIGPPADTQYF.

The chain has TRBV4-2 and TRBJ2-1; 14 nucleotides agree with TRBD2. Trimming removed 0 bases from V and 8 bases from J; junction bases left unmatched: 9. CDR3 size: 18 residues. Germline-derived CDR1 and CDR2 are LGHNA and YNFKEQ. The CDR3 loop reads CASSQDETGTSGSHEQFF. The CDR3 nucleotides read TGTGCCAGCAGCCAAGATGAGACCGGGACTAGCGGGAGCCATGAGCAGTTCTTC.

The chain employs TRBV2 and TRBJ2-1, with 10 nucleotides matching TRBD2. CDR1 is SNHLY and CDR2 is FYNNEI in the germline V gene. CDR3 length: 14 residues. V dropped 6 bases and J dropped 5; count of bases not matched to a gene: 4. The CDR3 DNA reads TGTGCCAGCAGCGGACTAGCGGCGGACAATGAGCAGTTCTTC. Its translation: CASSGLAADNEQFF. The full variable domain, its missing parts supplied by reference TRBV2 and TRBJ2-1, is EPEVTQTPSHQVTQMGQEVILRCVPISNHLYFYWYRQILGQKVEFLVSFYNNEISEKSEIFDDQFSVERPDGSNFTLKIRSTKLEDSAMYFCASSGLAADNEQFFGPGTRLTVL.

This clonotype was counted only a few times. The J gene is TRBJ2-1, the V gene TRBV3-1; maybe TRBD1 (5 bases). Trimming stripped 5 bases from V and 9 bases from J, with 14 bases between. Germline values: CDR1 LGHDT, CDR2 YNNKEL (reference sequence). The CDR3 is made up of 13 amino acids. The CDR3 region is CASSSGIPGEQFF. The CDR3 DNA follows: TGTGCCAGCAGCTCAGGGATCCCCGGTGAGCAGTTCTTC.

This clonotype appeared a few times. The gene calls are TRBV6-1 and TRBJ2-3, with 12 bases aligning to TRBD2. This CDR3 has 18 residues. After removal of 6 bases from V and 0 bases from J, the junction contained 10 bases not matched to a gene. Germline CDR1 is MNHNS and CDR2 is SASEGT. This CDR3 reads CASSPTGTSGFSTDTQYF. As DNA, the CDR3 is TGTGCCAGCAGCCCCACAGGGACTAGCGGGTTTAGCACAGATACGCAGTATTTT.